The 19 T cell receptor beta chains below all came from one sample that was sequenced in a study of T cells in Graves' hyperthyroidism and ophthalmopathy. It was RNA transcripts that yielded the amplified TCR beta CDR3 regions. Primed by the HTBI set, a first-round RT-PCR was run on the TCR CDR3. TCRdb redid the calling of the multiplex PCR reads with MiXCR, one entry per CDR3 protein. The table includes about 610,000 distinct CDR3 sequences, roughly 14% detected once. The sequencing input was blood. All receptors come from a woman in her 40s with Graves' ophthalmopathy.

This clonotype was found many times. This chain joins TRBV4-3 and TRBJ2-2; TRBD1 matches 7 bases. This CDR3 spans 15 amino acids. The ends lost 8 bases at V and 1 base at J; junction bases unmatched: 7. Germline CDR1 and CDR2: LGHNA and YSLEER. The CDR3 loop is CASGIRQGNTGELFF. The CDR3 nucleotides are TGCGCCAGCGGCATACGACAGGGGAACACCGGGGAGCTGTTTTTT.

This clonotype was observed many times. The V and J genes are TRBV11-3 and TRBJ2-5; the D gene is possibly TRBD2 (5 bases). Germline CDR1 SGHNT, CDR2 YENEEA. This CDR3 is built from 13 residues. Between the trimmed V and J ends, which lost 0 bases and 8 bases, there was a span of 10 bases. The DNA of the CDR3 is TGTGCCAGCAGCTTAGATGTGGACTCAACCCAGTACTTC. Its translation is CASSLDVDSTQYF.

This clonotype was recorded many times. The CDR3 DNA is TGCGCCAGCACCTCAGGGAGCAGGGACTATGGCTACACCTTC. Its translation is CASTSGSRDYGYTF. The J gene is TRBJ1-2, the V gene TRBV5-1; a possible D gene is TRBD1 (5 bases). Trimming stripped 6 bases from V and 3 bases from J, with 15 bases between. This CDR3 contains 14 residues. CDR1 and CDR2 (germline): SGHRS, YFSETQ.

This clonotype appeared a few times. V and J are TRBV12-3 or TRBV12-4 and TRBJ2-4, with unresolved D. Trimming took off 5 bases at V and 0 bases at J, with 5 bases between the two ends. CDR3 length: 13 residues. The CDR3 protein is CASSDGAKNIQYF. CDR3 DNA: TGTGCCAGCAGTGATGGAGCCAAAAACATTCAGTACTTC.

The J gene is TRBJ2-7, the V gene TRBV28; 12 bases line up with TRBD1. This CDR3 region has 16 residues. Germline V gives CDR1 MDHEN, CDR2 SYDVKM. After removal of 2 bases from V and 4 bases from J, the junction contained 6 bases not matched to a gene. CDR3 amino acids: CASSLPGTGGWYEQYF. CDR3 nucleotide sequence: TGTGCCAGCAGTTTACCCGGGACAGGGGGCTGGTACGAGCAGTACTTC.

A note on this clonotype: The junction and the germline gene differ at one end; a read error may be behind it. This chain links TRBV28 with TRBJ2-5; the D gene is possibly TRBD1 (6 bases). CDR3 length: 14 residues. Germline V gene sequence: CDR1 MDHEN, CDR2 SYDVKM. Here the CDR3 reads CASRSGQPQETQCF. For the CDR3, the DNA is TGTGCCAGCAGGTCCGGACAGCCGCAAGAGACCCAGTGCTTC.

This clonotype showed up many times. The chain uses TRBV12-3 or TRBV12-4 and TRBJ2-7; TRBD2 matches 12 bases. Trimming at V came to 3 bases and at J to 5 bases, leaving 20 bases not matched to a gene. The CDR3 spans 20 residues. CDR3 nucleotides: TGTGCCAGCAGTTTCACCCCAGCAGGGGCGCGACTAGCGGGAGCCGACGAGCAGTACTTC. This sequence encodes CASSFTPAGARLAGADEQYF.

This clonotype was seen repeatedly, ten times or more. V usage is TRBV30 and J usage is TRBJ1-1, with TRBD1 matching over 7 bases. V was clipped by 4 bases and J by 8 bases; unmatched bases: 7. The CDR3 is made up of 12 amino acids. Germline V CDR1 and CDR2: GTSNPN, SVGIG (reference sequence). The CDR3 coding sequence is TGTGCCTGGAACAGACAGGGAGAAGAAGCTTTCTTT. It encodes CAWNRQGEEAFF.

This clonotype was recorded at least ten times. This chain uses TRBV29-1 with TRBJ2-2; D may be TRBD1 or TRBD2 (5 bases each). Germline V gene data show CDR1 as SQVTM and CDR2 as ANQGSEA. Trimming stripped 6 bases from V and 1 base from J, with 9 bases between. The CDR3 contains 13 residues. The CDR3, as DNA: TGCAGCGTGGGACCGATGAACACCGGGGAGCTGTTTTTT. This gives the protein CSVGPMNTGELFF.

Note on this clonotype: It may be a read error: a sequence one base away is much more abundant. The chain carries TRBV9 and TRBJ1-2; D remains unclear. In germline, CDR1 is SGDLS, CDR2 YYNGEE. The CDR3 length is 12 residues. CDR3 sequence: CVSEGGNRGYTF. The CDR3 DNA follows: TGTGTCAGCGAGGGAGGGAATAGAGGCTACACCTTC.

In its sample, this clonotype was seen many times. This chain connects TRBV6-2 or TRBV6-3 to TRBJ1-5; unclear D gene. The CDR3 spans 14 residues. In germline, CDR1 is MNHEY, CDR2 SVGEGT. V was pared by 2 bases and J by 1 base, with 6 bases between. The CDR3 reads CASSYTVSNQPQHF. In nucleotides, the CDR3 is TGTGCCAGCAGTTACACAGTCAGCAATCAGCCCCAGCATTTT.

The rearrangement links TRBV28 to TRBJ1-2; TRBD1 is a possible D gene (5 bases). Germline V gene data show CDR1 as MDHEN and CDR2 as SYDVKM. This CDR3 spans 15 amino acids. Between the trimmed V and J ends, which lost 5 bases and 2 bases, there was a span of 15 bases. This chain's CDR3 is CASSPPSGHNYGYTF. The CDR3 nucleotides read TGTGCCAGCAGTCCCCCGTCCGGACACAACTATGGCTACACCTTC.

This chain connects TRBV20-1 to TRBJ2-2, with 7 bases aligning to TRBD1. CDR1 is DFQATT and CDR2 is SNEGSKA in the germline V gene (reference sequence). The CDR3 totals 13 residues. Trimming cost V 2 bases and J 6 bases; bases outside gene matches: 3. In DNA form, the CDR3 reads TGCAGTGCTAGACCAGGGACAGCCGGGGAGCTGTTTTTT. This encodes CSARPGTAGELFF.

CDR3 region: CASSYQGLYEQYF. For the CDR3, the DNA is TGTGCCAGCAGTTACCAGGGTTTGTACGAGCAGTACTTC. The V and J genes are TRBV6-5 and TRBJ2-7, with D tentatively TRBD1 (5 bases). From germline, CDR1 is MNHEY and CDR2 SVGAGI. V gave up 2 bases and J gave up 4 bases, with 9 bases separating them. The CDR3 extends over 13 amino acids.

The sample holds a few counts of this clonotype. This chain links TRBV7-2 with TRBJ2-1, with 13 positions matching TRBD2. J lost 6 bases, V lost 2 bases, and 1 base had no gene match. The CDR3 consists of 15 residues. The V gene's germline CDR1 is SGHTA and CDR2 FQGNSA. The CDR3 DNA reads as TGTGCCAGCAGCTTAACTAGCGGGAGGGCCAATGAGCAGTTCTTC. Translated, it gives CASSLTSGRANEQFF.

This clonotype was found many times. The V and J genes are TRBV27 and TRBJ1-2; weak D call: TRBD1 (5 bases). Trimming stripped 5 bases from V and 0 bases from J, with 10 bases between. Germline CDR1 and CDR2: MNHEY and SMNVEV (reference sequence). The CDR3 spans 14 residues. The CDR3 protein is CASSRQPSNYGYTF. CDR3 bases: TGTGCCAGCAGTCGACAGCCGTCTAACTATGGCTACACCTTC.

The rearrangement joins TRBV6-1 to TRBJ2-7; 9 nucleotides align to TRBD1. CDR3 size: 15 residues. J was trimmed by 5 bases and V by 3 bases; bases with no gene match: 8. Germline values: CDR1 MNHNS, CDR2 SASEGT. The CDR3 nucleotides read TGTGCCAGCAGTGACCGGGGACAGGGCGAGAACGAGCAGTACTTC. Translated, it gives CASSDRGQGENEQYF.

This clonotype has just a few counts. The chain employs TRBV4-3 and TRBJ2-4; no clear D gene. This CDR3 region has 18 residues. V was shortened by 4 bases and J by 0 bases, with 19 bases between the two germline ends. In germline, CDR1 is LGHNA, CDR2 YSLEER. CDR3 coding DNA: TGCGCCAGCAGCCCCCAATGGGCCAGCCTCTTAGCCAAAAACATTCAGTACTTC. Its translation is CASSPQWASLLAKNIQYF.

This clonotype appeared many times. The chain combines TRBV20-1 with TRBJ1-1, with D tentatively TRBD1 (5 bases). Germline-derived CDR1 and CDR2 are DFQATT and SNEGSKA (reference sequence). There are 19 residues in the CDR3. V was pared by 3 bases and J by 2 bases, with 28 bases between. The CDR3 sequence: CSARTSEGYYGRSNTEAFF. The CDR3 DNA reads TGCAGTGCTAGGACCTCCGAGGGGTATTACGGGCGGTCAAACACTGAAGCTTTCTTT.